The 5 T cell receptor beta chains below were found in one sample sequenced in a study of cytomegalovirus exposure and HLA in healthy donors. It was with 60 Vbeta and 13 Jbeta primers that the PCR ran. TCRdb keeps only in-frame clones here, not all; method: immunoSEQ multiplex PCR. This sample has around 200,000 clones, with 77% found just once. The material sequenced was PBMCs. Source of these receptors: a woman aged 55-70 years in good health and CMV-seropositive.

The chain uses TRBV15 and TRBJ1-5; D may be TRBD1 (5 bases). Germline lookup yields CDR1 LNHNV and CDR2 YYDKDF (reference sequence). The V gene lost 3 bases and the J gene lost 5 bases, with 17 bases spanning the gap. The CDR3 extends over 16 amino acids. This CDR3 reads CATSRTVSGADQPQHF. The CDR3 DNA is TGTGCCACCAGCAGGACAGTTAGTGGGGCAGATCAGCCCCAGCATTTT.

This rearrangement joins TRBV5-1 to TRBJ1-5; 8 nucleotides line up with TRBD1. The CDR3 spans 13 residues. In germline, CDR1 is SGHRS, CDR2 YFSETQ. Losses at the gene ends were 4 bases for V and 7 bases for J; bases not matched to a gene: 4. CDR3 DNA sequence: TGCGCCAGCAGCACAGGGGGGGGACAGCCCCAGCATTTT. It encodes CASSTGGGQPQHF.

J is TRBJ2-1 and V is TRBV7-8; 9 positions match TRBD1. This CDR3 region has 16 residues. V dropped 3 bases and J dropped 2; count of bases not matched to a gene: 5. Germline lookup yields CDR1 SGHVS and CDR2 FQNEAQ. The CDR3 spells CASSFSGTGTYNEQFF. The CDR3 bases are TGTGCCAGCAGCTTTTCCGGGACAGGGACCTACAATGAGCAGTTCTTC.

The rearrangement links TRBV5-1 to TRBJ2-1; 9 nucleotides line up with TRBD1. Losses at the gene ends were 4 bases for V and 0 bases for J; bases not matched to a gene: 2. Germline CDR1 SGHRS, CDR2 YFSETQ. This CDR3 contains 15 residues. As DNA, the CDR3 is TGCGCCAGCAGCGCGGGACAGGGCTCCTACAATGAGCAGTTCTTC. This sequence encodes CASSAGQGSYNEQFF.

The chain employs TRBV19 and TRBJ2-7; 9 bases align to TRBD1. This CDR3 contains 17 residues. Germline CDR1 is LNHDA and CDR2 is SQIVND (reference sequence). The V gene end was trimmed by 0 bases and the J gene end by 0 bases; junction bases not matched to a gene: 6. The CDR3 is CASSIDPTGGSSYEQYF. The DNA of the CDR3 is TGTGCCAGTAGTATAGACCCGACAGGGGGGAGCTCCTACGAGCAGTACTTC.